These T cell receptor beta chains were read from a single sample in a study of metastatic and nonmetastatic thyroid tumors. Using MiXCR, TCRdb reanalyzed the PCR reads. Of 20,000 or so clones in the sample, 20% to 25% were seen once. Sequenced: blood. Receptor source: a male donor with papillary thyroid cancer or a benign thyroid nodule (not recorded which). Some clones in this sample may be carry-over from other donors' samples. CDR3s include the opening cysteine and the closing phenylalanine or tryptophan. The order of the fields is V gene, clone size, D gene, J gene, CDR3 protein, CDR3 DNA. A D gene is named only where the DNA matches it firmly. The listing skips clone size in some rows; elsewhere it reads once, few, many or a size class.

v_gene: TRBV2; abundance: .; d_gene: TRBD2; j_gene: TRBJ2-6; CDR3aa: CASSGLAGGPSGANVLTF; CDR3nt: TGTGCCAGCAGTGGACTAGCGGGAGGGCCATCTGGGGCCAACGTCCTGACTTTC
v_gene: TRBV24-1; abundance: many; d_gene: TRBD1; j_gene: TRBJ2-2; CDR3aa: CATSDSDRGTGTGELFF; CDR3nt: TGTGCCACCAGTGATTCTGACAGGGGAACGGGCACCGGGGAGCTGTTTTTT
v_gene: TRBV7-2; abundance: many; d_gene: TRBD2; j_gene: TRBJ2-5; CDR3aa: CASRSALAGEETQYF; CDR3nt: TGTGCCAGCAGGTCGGCACTAGCGGGAGAAGAGACCCAGTACTTC
v_gene: TRBV6-1; abundance: many; d_gene: .; j_gene: TRBJ2-7; CDR3aa: CASSTESDYEQYF; CDR3nt: TGTGCCAGCAGTACCGAGAGCGATTACGAGCAGTACTTC
v_gene: TRBV5-1; abundance: .; d_gene: .; j_gene: TRBJ2-2; CDR3aa: CASSLSNTGESFF; CDR3nt: TGCGCCAGCAGCCTCTCTAACACCGGGGAGTCGTTTTTT
v_gene: TRBV10-3; abundance: many; d_gene: TRBD2; j_gene: TRBJ2-3; CDR3aa: CAISGERERDTQYF; CDR3nt: TGTGCCATCAGTGGAGAGCGGGAACGCGATACGCAGTATTTT
v_gene: TRBV7-3; abundance: many; d_gene: .; j_gene: TRBJ1-1; CDR3aa: CASSLTAAGVTEAFF; CDR3nt: TGTGCCAGCAGCTTAACAGCAGCAGGGGTCACTGAAGCTTTCTTT
v_gene: TRBV6-5; abundance: few; d_gene: TRBD2; j_gene: TRBJ2-7; CDR3aa: CASSYERGFHEQYF; CDR3nt: TGTGCCAGCAGTTACGAGCGGGGCTTCCACGAGCAGTACTTC
v_gene: TRBV15; abundance: few; d_gene: TRBD2; j_gene: TRBJ2-7; CDR3aa: CANSREGKGPFEQYF; CDR3nt: TGTGCCAACAGCAGGGAGGGAAAGGGGCCCTTCGAGCAGTACTTC
v_gene: TRBV11-1; abundance: many; d_gene: .; j_gene: TRBJ2-2; CDR3aa: CASSYPGQAGTGELFF; CDR3nt: TGTGCCAGCAGCTATCCGGGGCAGGCGGGCACCGGGGAGCTGTTTTTT
v_gene: TRBV11-2; abundance: .; d_gene: TRBD1; j_gene: TRBJ2-1; CDR3aa: CASSPTGQGHEQFF; CDR3nt: TGTGCCAGCAGCCCTACAGGACAGGGCCATGAGCAGTTCTTC
v_gene: TRBV11-1; abundance: .; d_gene: TRBD1; j_gene: TRBJ2-7; CDR3aa: CASSPPRQGLFGEQYF; CDR3nt: TGTGCCAGCAGCCCCCCCAGACAGGGTCTCTTCGGCGAGCAGTACTTC
v_gene: TRBV6-1; abundance: many; d_gene: TRBD1; j_gene: TRBJ2-7; CDR3aa: CASSSLSGTGEGEQYF; CDR3nt: TGTGCCAGCAGTTCCTTATCCGGGACAGGGGAAGGAGAGCAGTACTTC
v_gene: TRBV30; abundance: many; d_gene: .; j_gene: TRBJ1-4; CDR3aa: CAWSIPSGPREKLFF; CDR3nt: TGTGCCTGGAGTATCCCCTCGGGCCCGCGGGAAAAACTGTTTTTT
v_gene: TRBV6-1; abundance: .; d_gene: .; j_gene: TRBJ2-2; CDR3aa: CASRREQGRTGELFF; CDR3nt: TGTGCCAGCAGGAGGGAACAGGGTCGCACCGGGGAGCTGTTTTTT
v_gene: TRBV11-3; abundance: many; d_gene: .; j_gene: TRBJ1-1; CDR3aa: CASSSGTQSEAFF; CDR3nt: TGTGCCAGCAGCTCCGGGACACAAAGTGAAGCTTTCTTT
v_gene: TRBV20-1; abundance: many; d_gene: TRBD2; j_gene: TRBJ2-7; CDR3aa: CSARLGLAFREQYF; CDR3nt: TGCAGTGCTAGACTGGGACTAGCTTTCAGGGAGCAGTACTTC
v_gene: TRBV12-5; abundance: many; d_gene: .; j_gene: TRBJ2-6; CDR3aa: CAPKDAGANVLTF; CDR3nt: TGTGCTCCTAAGGATGCTGGGGCCAACGTCCTGACTTTC
v_gene: TRBV4-1; abundance: .; d_gene: .; j_gene: TRBJ2-1; CDR3aa: CASSLSGGRTLRYNEQFF; CDR3nt: TGCGCCAGCAGCCTTTCGGGGGGCCGAACTCTCCGCTACAATGAGCAGTTCTTC
v_gene: TRBV5-8; abundance: many; d_gene: .; j_gene: TRBJ1-2; CDR3aa: CASSLAPNYGYTF; CDR3nt: TGTGCCAGCAGCTTGGCACCTAACTATGGCTACACCTTC
v_gene: TRBV5-1; abundance: .; d_gene: .; j_gene: TRBJ1-2; CDR3aa: CASSLAPNRDVYGYTF; CDR3nt: TGCGCCAGCAGCTTGGCCCCCAACAGGGATGTCTATGGCTACACCTTC
v_gene: TRBV18; abundance: .; d_gene: .; j_gene: TRBJ1-2; CDR3aa: CASSLAREGRLGYTF; CDR3nt: TGTGCCAGCAGCCTTGCGAGGGAGGGGCGCCTTGGCTACACCTTC
v_gene: TRBV12-3/TRBV12-4; abundance: many; d_gene: TRBD2; j_gene: TRBJ2-5; CDR3aa: CASKEGVAGVETQYF; CDR3nt: TGTGCCAGCAAAGAAGGGGTAGCGGGGGTCGAGACCCAGTACTTC
v_gene: TRBV5-1; abundance: .; d_gene: .; j_gene: TRBJ1-1; CDR3aa: CASSWRDAGTEAFF; CDR3nt: TGCGCCAGCAGCTGGCGGGACGCCGGGACTGAAGCTTTCTTT
v_gene: TRBV6-6; abundance: .; d_gene: .; j_gene: TRBJ2-1; CDR3aa: CASSYLQDAEQFF; CDR3nt: TGTGCCAGCAGTTACTTACAAGACGCGGAGCAGTTCTTC
v_gene: TRBV6-5; abundance: medium-sized; d_gene: .; j_gene: TRBJ2-3; CDR3aa: CASSYSTGDTQYF; CDR3nt: TGTGCCAGCAGTTACTCGACAGGAGATACGCAGTATTTT
v_gene: TRBV7-6; abundance: many; d_gene: TRBD1; j_gene: TRBJ1-4; CDR3aa: CASRQGENEKLFF; CDR3nt: TGTGCCAGTAGACAGGGAGAGAATGAAAAACTGTTTTTT
v_gene: TRBV9; abundance: .; d_gene: TRBD2; j_gene: TRBJ2-3; CDR3aa: CASSVEAGGLTDTQYF; CDR3nt: TGTGCCAGCAGCGTAGAAGCGGGGGGGCTTACAGATACGCAGTATTTT
v_gene: TRBV29-1; abundance: many; d_gene: TRBD1; j_gene: TRBJ2-1; CDR3aa: CSVEDSGTGRSPVYNEQFF; CDR3nt: TGCAGCGTTGAAGATTCCGGGACAGGTAGGAGCCCGGTCTACAATGAGCAGTTCTTC
v_gene: TRBV15; abundance: many; d_gene: .; j_gene: TRBJ2-5; CDR3aa: CATSRDGAGIETQYF; CDR3nt: TGTGCCACCAGCAGAGATGGGGCCGGAATAGAGACCCAGTACTTC
v_gene: TRBV6-7; abundance: many; d_gene: TRBD1; j_gene: TRBJ1-2; CDR3aa: CASSSRTGADGYTF; CDR3nt: TGTGCCAGCAGTTCAAGGACAGGGGCGGATGGCTACACCTTC
v_gene: TRBV20-1; abundance: .; d_gene: .; j_gene: TRBJ1-1; CDR3aa: CSARDMKQGLLNTEAFF; CDR3nt: TGCAGTGCTAGAGATATGAAACAGGGATTATTGAACACTGAAGCTTTCTTT
v_gene: TRBV19; abundance: many; d_gene: TRBD2; j_gene: TRBJ2-1; CDR3aa: CATRTPGLAYNEQFF; CDR3nt: TGTGCCACCAGAACACCGGGACTAGCTTACAATGAGCAGTTCTTC
v_gene: TRBV6-1; abundance: many; d_gene: .; j_gene: TRBJ1-1; CDR3aa: CASTQRGVNTEAFF; CDR3nt: TGTGCCAGCACTCAACGAGGGGTGAACACTGAAGCTTTCTTT
v_gene: TRBV5-1; abundance: .; d_gene: TRBD2; j_gene: TRBJ2-1; CDR3aa: CASSFTLAGGPGEQFF; CDR3nt: TGCGCCAGCAGCTTTACCCTAGCGGGGGGGCCGGGTGAGCAGTTCTTC
v_gene: TRBV10-3; abundance: .; d_gene: TRBD1; j_gene: TRBJ2-7; CDR3aa: CAISELARGLYEQYF; CDR3nt: TGTGCCATCAGTGAACTGGCCAGGGGGCTTTACGAGCAGTACTTC
v_gene: TRBV6-1; abundance: .; d_gene: TRBD1; j_gene: TRBJ1-2; CDR3aa: CASSIQGNYGYTF; CDR3nt: TGTGCCAGCAGTATACAGGGGAACTATGGCTACACCTTC
v_gene: TRBV11-2; abundance: .; d_gene: TRBD2; j_gene: TRBJ2-1; CDR3aa: CASSSLGLAGSNEQFF; CDR3nt: TGTGCCAGCAGCTCGCTGGGACTAGCGGGTAGCAATGAGCAGTTCTTC
v_gene: TRBV28; abundance: many; d_gene: .; j_gene: TRBJ1-1; CDR3aa: CASSLVNTEAFF; CDR3nt: TGTGCCAGCAGTTTGGTAAACACTGAAGCTTTCTTT
v_gene: TRBV6-1; abundance: medium-sized; d_gene: TRBD1; j_gene: TRBJ2-7; CDR3aa: CASSPQTGSFEQYF; CDR3nt: TGTGCCAGCAGTCCCCAGACAGGGTCATTCGAGCAGTACTTC
v_gene: TRBV12-3/TRBV12-4; abundance: many; d_gene: .; j_gene: TRBJ2-7; CDR3aa: CASSFAEGYEQYF; CDR3nt: TGTGCCAGCAGTTTCGCCGAAGGCTACGAGCAGTACTTC
v_gene: TRBV11-2; abundance: .; d_gene: TRBD2; j_gene: TRBJ2-1; CDR3aa: CASSLTSGVRRKYNEQFF; CDR3nt: TGTGCCAGCAGTCTCACTAGCGGGGTCCGGCGGAAGTACAATGAGCAGTTCTTC
v_gene: TRBV11-2; abundance: many; d_gene: .; j_gene: TRBJ1-4; CDR3aa: CASSPSGTLNEKLFF; CDR3nt: TGTGCCAGCAGCCCCTCGGGGACATTGAATGAAAAACTGTTTTTT
v_gene: TRBV6-1; abundance: .; d_gene: TRBD2; j_gene: TRBJ2-7; CDR3aa: CARSEGVLAAFRKYF; CDR3nt: TGTGCCAGAAGTGAGGGAGTACTAGCGGCCTTTAGGAAGTACTTC
v_gene: TRBV3-1; abundance: many; d_gene: .; j_gene: TRBJ2-5; CDR3aa: CASSLRGFAKTQYF; CDR3nt: TGTGCCAGCAGCCTACGGGGGTTCGCGAAGACCCAGTACTTC
v_gene: TRBV7-9; abundance: many; d_gene: .; j_gene: TRBJ2-1; CDR3aa: CASSLAENEQFF; CDR3nt: TGTGCCAGCAGCTTAGCGGAAAATGAGCAGTTCTTC
v_gene: TRBV20-1; abundance: .; d_gene: .; j_gene: TRBJ1-2; CDR3aa: CSARPMKAAANYGYTF; CDR3nt: TGCAGTGCTAGACCAATGAAAGCAGCGGCTAACTATGGCTACACCTTC
v_gene: TRBV13; abundance: .; d_gene: .; j_gene: TRBJ2-1; CDR3aa: CASSFSSRSSYNEQFF; CDR3nt: TGTGCCAGCAGCTTCTCTAGCAGGAGCTCCTACAATGAGCAGTTCTTC
v_gene: TRBV20-1; abundance: many; d_gene: .; j_gene: TRBJ2-5; CDR3aa: CSAAGPGETQYF; CDR3nt: TGCAGTGCCGCGGGTCCGGGTGAGACCCAGTACTTC
v_gene: TRBV28; abundance: many; d_gene: TRBD2; j_gene: TRBJ2-5; CDR3aa: CASTPRLAGGPRGETQYF; CDR3nt: TGTGCCAGCACCCCCCGACTAGCGGGAGGGCCTAGGGGGGAGACCCAGTACTTC
v_gene: TRBV20-1; abundance: .; d_gene: TRBD1; j_gene: TRBJ1-1; CDR3aa: CSAIDYIGGRGALF; CDR3nt: TGCAGTGCTATAGATTATATAGGGGGCAGGGGGGCTCTCTTT
v_gene: TRBV6-1; abundance: .; d_gene: .; j_gene: TRBJ1-1; CDR3aa: CARSLQENTEAFF; CDR3nt: TGTGCCAGAAGCCTACAGGAGAACACTGAAGCTTTCTTT
v_gene: TRBV20-1; abundance: .; d_gene: TRBD1; j_gene: TRBJ1-1; CDR3aa: CSARWTGTEAFF; CDR3nt: TGCAGTGCTCGCTGGACAGGCACTGAAGCTTTCTTT
v_gene: TRBV20-1; abundance: .; d_gene: .; j_gene: TRBJ1-1; CDR3aa: CSARSLVDGTEAFF; CDR3nt: TGCAGTGCTAGAAGTCTAGTTGACGGCACTGAAGCTTTCTTT